What follows are 18 T cell receptor beta chains derived from one specimen sequenced in a study of cytomegalovirus exposure and HLA in healthy donors (dated by TCRdb to 2016 to 2017). Library method: the immunoSEQ multiplex PCR assay. For the multiplex PCR, a mixture combining 60 forward primers for TCR Vbeta segments and 13 reverse primers for TCR Jbeta segments was used. The table was pulled from immuneACCESS by TCRdb, which kept in-frame rearrangements only. Such tables lose some clones; where checked, under half of the loss comes from unresolved V genes, and the rest has no known cause. This sample is represented by about 260,000 clones; about 75% of them were singletons. The top ten clones comprise over 2% of the sample. Sequencing was carried out using PBMCs. The receptors come from a female donor in good health and CMV-seronegative.

The chain links TRBV28 to TRBJ2-5, with D uncertain. Germline assignment: CDR1 MDHEN and CDR2 SYDVKM. The ends were cut back, 2 bases at V and 4 bases at J, with 8 bases in the middle. The CDR3 spans 13 residues. The CDR3 sequence: CASSLRLGETQYF. CDR3 coding DNA: TGTGCCAGCAGTTTAAGGCTAGGAGAGACCCAGTACTTC.

The chain is built from TRBV5-1 and TRBJ2-3, with no clear D. Trimming pared 0 bases from V and 2 bases from J, leaving 10 bases between. Germline-derived CDR1 and CDR2 are SGHRS and YFSETQ. This CDR3 comprises 15 residues. CDR3 DNA: TGCGCCAGCAGCTTGGCCGGGTCCCCCACAGATACGCAGTATTTT. It specifies CASSLAGSPTDTQYF.

About this clone: At one end, the junction sequence differs from germline, possibly due to a read error. The V gene is TRBV11-2, the J gene TRBJ2-5, with 7 bases matching TRBD1. The V gene's germline CDR1 is SGHAT and CDR2 FQNNGV. CDR3 length: 13 amino acids. The CDR3 DNA sequence: TGTACCAGCAGCCCCACAGGGGAAGAGACCCAGTACTTC. Translating gives CTSSPTGEETQYF.

This clone has a handful of counts. The V call is TRBV5-4, the J call TRBJ2-1, with 10 bases matching TRBD2. Germline CDR1 SGHNT, CDR2 YYREEE (reference sequence). V shed 4 bases, J shed 9 bases, and the junction held 10 bases outside the gene matches. This CDR3 has 15 residues. The CDR3 nucleotides read TGTGCCAGCAGCGGAAGCGGGAGGGCTTTGGTTGAGCAGTTCTTC. Amino acid sequence: CASSGSGRALVEQFF.

The rearrangement uses TRBV27 and TRBJ2-5; D unresolved. This CDR3 contains 11 residues. The germline V gene has CDR1 MNHEY and CDR2 SMNVEV (reference sequence). V lost 8 bases and J 4 bases, leaving 8 bases between the germline ends. The CDR3: CASLRGETQYF. CDR3 DNA sequence: TGTGCCAGCCTCCGAGGAGAGACCCAGTACTTC.

This clone occurred a few times. The V call is TRBV10-2, the J call TRBJ2-5; tentative D call: TRBD2 (6 bases). V was pared by 6 bases and J by 2 bases, with 13 bases between. The CDR3 length is 14 residues. Per germline, CDR1 WSHSY and CDR2 SAAADI. In nucleotides, the CDR3 is TGCGCCAGCAGACTCATAGCGGATCAAGAGACCCAGTACTTC. Translating it yields CASRLIADQETQYF.

The CDR3 nucleotides read TGTGCCAGCAGCGCGCGATACGAGCAGTACTTC. It yields the protein CASSARYEQYF. The chain couples TRBV28 to TRBJ2-5; D not resolved. TRBJ2-7 explains the end of the DNA better; the J call may be wrong. The CDR3 loop spans 11 amino acids. Germline lookup yields CDR1 MDHEN and CDR2 SYDVKM.

The rearrangement links TRBV4-1 to TRBJ1-2, with 8 bases matching TRBD1. The CDR3 is 16 residues long. V was pared by 2 bases and J by 4 bases, with 9 bases of the junction left unmatched. CDR1 and CDR2 from the germline V gene are MGHRA and YSYEKL. The CDR3 loop is CASSQREQGVPYGYTF. DNA for the CDR3: TGCGCCAGCAGCCAAAGGGAACAGGGGGTACCCTATGGCTACACCTTC.

As DNA, the CDR3 is TGTGCCAGCAGCTTGGGGGACAGGCATTACTATGGCTACACCTTC. Amino acid sequence: CASSLGDRHYYGYTF. V usage is TRBV11-2 and J usage is TRBJ1-2; 8 positions agree with TRBD1. The CDR3 spans 15 residues. The V and J ends lost 3 bases and 3 bases, in that order; junction bases with no gene match: 6. Germline V gene lookup returns CDR1 SGHAT and CDR2 FQNNGV.

The CDR3 region has the DNA TGTGCCAGCAGAAATCCGGGACAGAGCTCCTACGAGCAGTACTTC. Protein: CASRNPGQSSYEQYF. The rearrangement links TRBV6-1 to TRBJ2-7; 7 positions agree with TRBD1. This CDR3 comprises 15 residues. Germline trimming cut 6 bases from V and 0 bases from J; bases unmatched to any gene: 8. Per the germline V gene, CDR1 is MNHNS and CDR2 is SASEGT.

The chain carries TRBV11-3 and TRBJ2-3, with D maybe TRBD2 (5 bases). Trimming shortened V by 5 bases and J by 4 bases, and 13 bases separated the two germline ends. Germline CDR1 reads SGHNT; CDR2 reads YENEEA. The CDR3 covers 14 residues. Here the CDR3 DNA reads TGTGCCAGCAGCCCCGGCGTCGGGGCAGATACGCAGTATTTT. Protein sequence: CASSPGVGADTQYF.

This rearrangement joins TRBV7-2 to TRBJ1-5; D is uncertain. The CDR3 consists of 12 residues. Per the germline V gene, CDR1 is SGHTA and CDR2 is FQGNSA. V shed 1 base and J shed 10 bases, with 8 bases lying between them. The CDR3, as DNA: TGTGCCAGCAGCTTAGTACCGGGACCCCAGCATTTT. This encodes CASSLVPGPQHF.

The V call is TRBV7-9, the J call TRBJ1-3; D remains unclear. The CDR3 length is 16 residues. Trimming took 1 base from V and 1 from J, leaving 11 bases between them. The germline V gene encodes CDR1 SEHNR and CDR2 FQNEAQ (reference sequence). The CDR3 sequence: CASSLVGSASGNTIYF. In nucleotides, the CDR3 is TGTGCCAGCAGCTTAGTCGGGAGCGCATCTGGAAACACCATATATTTT.

The chain uses TRBV14 and TRBJ2-7; TRBD1 aligns across 8 bases. V trimming: 1 base; J trimming: 0 bases; junction bases outside the gene matches: 2. This CDR3 spans 15 amino acids. Germline CDR1 SGHDN, CDR2 FVKESK. CDR3: CASSQGTGSSYEQYF. The CDR3 coding sequence is TGTGCCAGCAGCCAAGGGACAGGGTCCTCCTACGAGCAGTACTTC.

A few counts support this clone. The chain links TRBV15 to TRBJ1-6; 11 nucleotides align to TRBD1. From germline, CDR1 is LNHNV and CDR2 YYDKDF (reference sequence). The CDR3 spans 16 residues. The V and J ends lost 2 bases and 9 bases, in that order; junction bases with no gene match: 6. For the CDR3, the DNA is TGTGCCACCAGCAGATGGGGGACAGGGGGGAGTTCACCCCTCCACTTT. This encodes CATSRWGTGGSSPLHF.

The chain recombines TRBV18 with TRBJ2-2; 8 bases line up with TRBD2. The CDR3 runs to 18 residues. V was clipped by 6 bases and J by 3 bases; unmatched bases: 15. Germline CDR1 KGHSH, CDR2 LQKENI. Here the CDR3 reads CASSRTGQSGSYTGELFF. For the CDR3, the DNA is TGTGCCAGCTCCCGAACGGGGCAGAGCGGGAGTTACACCGGGGAGCTGTTTTTT.

Only a few counts were recorded for this clone. The rearrangement joins TRBV5-1 to TRBJ1-1, with no clear D. The V end lost 0 bases, the J end lost 5 bases, and 8 bases lay between the germline ends. Germline CDR1 reads SGHRS; CDR2 reads YFSETQ. The CDR3 is made up of 13 amino acids. The CDR3 DNA sequence: TGCGCCAGCAGCTTGGCCCCGCGGACTGAAGCTTTCTTT. Translation gives CASSLAPRTEAFF. Complete variable domain (other parts from reference TRBV5-1 and TRBJ1-1): KAGVTQTPRYLIKTRGQQVTLSCSPISGHRSVSWYQQTPGQGLQFLFEYFSETQRNKGNFPGRFSGRQFSNSRSEMNVSTLELGDSALYLCASSLAPRTEAFFGQGTRLTVV.

Only a few counts were recorded for this clone. The chain carries TRBV9 and TRBJ2-3; weak D call: TRBD1 (6 bases). This CDR3 has 14 residues. Trimming removed 4 bases at V and 0 bases at J, with 9 bases between. Germline CDR1 SGDLS, CDR2 YYNGEE. The CDR3 region is CASSWTDSTDTQYF. The CDR3 DNA is TGTGCCAGCAGCTGGACAGACAGCACAGATACGCAGTATTTT.